This T cell receptor (beta chain) was obtained from a study of shared clonotypes between healthy human individuals. The wider study: A couple of female and a few male donors aged 18 to 49 were enrolled.

Clones were sequenced by immunoSEQ multiplex PCR, and TCRdb holds only the in-frame ones, with some missing. The sample includes 2 million to 2.5 million clones, 90% to 95% of them seen just once. V was trimmed by 4 bases and J by 0 bases, leaving 7 bases between them. Germline CDR1 and CDR2: MNHEY and SVGAGI. This CDR3 region has 15 residues. This sequence originates from a man between 18 and 35 years old in good health. Some clones in this sample may be carry-over from other donors' samples. The chain has TRBV6-5 and TRBJ2-6; D gene uncertain. Sample: naive CD4+ T cells from PBMCs. Subset indicated: CD45RA+ positively selected. The CDR3 DNA sequence: TGTGCCAGCAGTTTTACGAGCTCTGGGGCCAACGTCCTGACTTTC. Residues: CASSFTSSGANVLTF.